The rows below give T cell receptor beta chains drawn from one sample of a study of T-cell reconstitution after alpha-beta-depleted transplantation in children. Each CDR3 protein gets one entry after TCRdb re-called the PCR reads with MiXCR. The sample carries around 500,000 distinct CDR3 sequences, approximately 12% recorded once. Source: PBMCs from the stem cell graft donor, taken from the stem cell graft. These receptors were collected from a human donor who donated a stem cell graft to a child with combined immunodeficiency. Each CDR3 is given with its conserved first and last residue. The order of the fields is CDR3 DNA, CDR3 protein, D gene, clone size, J gene, V gene. A D gene is named only where the DNA matches it firmly. Clone size is given for some rows only: seen once, a few or many times, or a class if the clone is expanded.

CDR3 DNA: TGTGCCAGCAGCCTCCGAGAAATAAGAGGGACTGAAGCTTTCTTT
CDR3 protein: CASSLREIRGTEAFF
D gene: NA
clone size: few
J gene: TRBJ1-1
V gene: TRBV5-6

CDR3 DNA: TGTGCCAGTAGCGACCGGGACAGGGACTACGAGCAGTACTTC
CDR3 protein: CASSDRDRDYEQYF
D gene: TRBD1
clone size: NA
J gene: TRBJ2-7
V gene: TRBV19

CDR3 DNA: TGTGCCAGCAGCCAAGGCGCGGTTTCAACCTACAATGAGCAGTTCTTC
CDR3 protein: CASSQGAVSTYNEQFF
D gene: NA
clone size: few
J gene: TRBJ2-1
V gene: TRBV7-6

CDR3 DNA: TGTGCCAGCAGCTTACGCCGGACAGAGAACACCGGGGAGCTGTTTTTT
CDR3 protein: CASSLRRTENTGELFF
D gene: NA
clone size: NA
J gene: TRBJ2-2
V gene: TRBV11-3

CDR3 DNA: TGTGCCAGCTTAAAAAGCGGGGTGTCAGATACGCAGTATTTT
CDR3 protein: CASLKSGVSDTQYF
D gene: TRBD2
clone size: many
J gene: TRBJ2-3
V gene: TRBV6-2/TRBV6-3

CDR3 DNA: TGCGCCAGCAGCCAGATAGCGGGGGGGCAGAACAATGAGCAGTTCTTC
CDR3 protein: CASSQIAGGQNNEQFF
D gene: TRBD2
clone size: NA
J gene: TRBJ2-1
V gene: TRBV4-1

CDR3 DNA: TGCAGCGTGGCTCGGACTAGCGGGAACTACGAGCAGTACTTC
CDR3 protein: CSVARTSGNYEQYF
D gene: TRBD2
clone size: many
J gene: TRBJ2-7
V gene: TRBV29-1

CDR3 DNA: TGTGCCTGCAGTTTAGCGTTTGGCAGGGGTACCTATAATTCACCCCTCCACTTT
CDR3 protein: CACSLAFGRGTYNSPLHF
D gene: NA
clone size: NA
J gene: TRBJ1-6
V gene: TRBV12-3/TRBV12-4

CDR3 DNA: TGTGCCAGCTCACCGGAAACAGGGGAGTATGGCTACACCTTC
CDR3 protein: CASSPETGEYGYTF
D gene: TRBD1
clone size: NA
J gene: TRBJ1-2
V gene: TRBV18

CDR3 DNA: TGTGCCAGCAGCTTCGGTTGGACAGCCCAAGAGACCCAGTACTTC
CDR3 protein: CASSFGWTAQETQYF
D gene: NA
clone size: few
J gene: TRBJ2-5
V gene: TRBV7-6

CDR3 DNA: TGTGCCAGTAGTATAGAAACTAGCGGCTCCTACGAGCAGTACTTC
CDR3 protein: CASSIETSGSYEQYF
D gene: TRBD2
clone size: NA
J gene: TRBJ2-7
V gene: TRBV19

CDR3 DNA: TGCAGCGCCCCGGGACAGGGGAGGACAGATACGCAGTATTTT
CDR3 protein: CSAPGQGRTDTQYF
D gene: TRBD1
clone size: NA
J gene: TRBJ2-3
V gene: TRBV29-1

CDR3 DNA: TGTGCCTGGAGGGAGCGGGATTATAGCAATCAGCCCCAGCATTTT
CDR3 protein: CAWRERDYSNQPQHF
D gene: NA
clone size: NA
J gene: TRBJ1-5
V gene: TRBV30

CDR3 DNA: TGCGCCAGCAGCCCTACCGGGACAGTCCTGTTTTTT
CDR3 protein: CASSPTGTVLFF
D gene: TRBD1
clone size: few
J gene: TRBJ1-4
V gene: TRBV4-3

CDR3 DNA: TGCAGCGCCCGGTCGTACAATGAGCAGTTCTTC
CDR3 protein: CSARSYNEQFF
D gene: NA
clone size: many
J gene: TRBJ2-1
V gene: TRBV29-1

CDR3 DNA: TGTGCCAGCAGAAATCAGGGGGCAGATACGCAGTATTTT
CDR3 protein: CASRNQGADTQYF
D gene: TRBD1
clone size: NA
J gene: TRBJ2-3
V gene: TRBV7-3

CDR3 DNA: TGTGCCAGCAGCTTAATTGAAGTACAGGGTGAGGACACTGAAGCTTTCTTT
CDR3 protein: CASSLIEVQGEDTEAFF
D gene: NA
clone size: many
J gene: TRBJ1-1
V gene: TRBV7-2

CDR3 DNA: TGTGCCAGCACCTCACCAGAGAAGGAGACCCAGTACTTC
CDR3 protein: CASTSPEKETQYF
D gene: NA
clone size: many
J gene: TRBJ2-5
V gene: TRBV6-5